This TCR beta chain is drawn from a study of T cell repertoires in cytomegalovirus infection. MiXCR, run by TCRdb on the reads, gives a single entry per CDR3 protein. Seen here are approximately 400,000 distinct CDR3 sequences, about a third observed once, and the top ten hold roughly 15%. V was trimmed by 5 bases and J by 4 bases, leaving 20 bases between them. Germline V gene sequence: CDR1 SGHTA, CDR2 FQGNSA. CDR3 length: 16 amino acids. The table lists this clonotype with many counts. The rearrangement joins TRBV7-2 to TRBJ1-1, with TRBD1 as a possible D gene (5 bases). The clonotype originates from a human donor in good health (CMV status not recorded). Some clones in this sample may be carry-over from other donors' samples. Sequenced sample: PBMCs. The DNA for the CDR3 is TGTGCCAGCAGCCTCTTCGGTGGGGGGGGGACCACTGAAGCTTTCTTT. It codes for CASSLFGGGGTTEAFF.